A selection of T cell receptor beta chains follows, all from one sample in a study of blood T cell repertoires in COVID-19. Repertoires were generated with immunoSEQ multiplex PCR, while TCRdb's copy carries only in-frame clones and drops some. The data show over 200,000 clones, 70% to 90% seen once. The sequenced material came from PBMCs or T cells enriched from blood (not recorded which). Source of these receptors: a woman aged 45-65 years in a cohort exposed to, infected with or recovered from COVID-19 (not recorded which). Both conserved end residues are part of each CDR3. D genes are given only for firm matches. Clone size is shown for a subset of rows, as once, few, many or a class of expanded clone.

CDR3 DNA,CDR3 protein,clone size,V gene,D gene,J gene
TGCGCCAGCAGCTTAGGCAGGCCGGGAAACACCATATATTTT,CASSLGRPGNTIYF,once,TRBV5-1,-,TRBJ1-3
TGTGCCAGCAGTTTAGCCGGTCTCTATGGCTACACCTTC,CASSLAGLYGYTF,-,TRBV12-3/TRBV12-4,-,TRBJ1-2
TGTGCCAGTAGTATAGTTGTCGGGGGAGGCAACATTCAGTACTTC,CASSIVVGGGNIQYF,-,TRBV19,-,TRBJ2-4
TGTGCCAGCAGCTTACCCACCACGGGGGTCTCAGGTAGCTACACCTTC,CASSLPTTGVSGSYTF,-,TRBV13,-,TRBJ1-2
TGTGCCAGCAGCCGCTTGAGCGGGGTAGCGAACACCGGGGAGCTGTTTTTT,CASSRLSGVANTGELFF,-,TRBV3-1/TRBV3-2,TRBD2,TRBJ2-2
TGTGCCAGCAGCTTGGCATACGACACTTCTCTCCACGAGCAGTACTTC,CASSLAYDTSLHEQYF,-,TRBV5-4,-,TRBJ2-7
TGTGCCAGCAGCCAAGATTCGGGGCGACAGGATGAAAAACTGTTTTTT,CASSQDSGRQDEKLFF,-,TRBV4-2,-,TRBJ1-4
TGTGCTAGTGGTTTGGGAGGTGGGGAGACCCAGTACTTC,CASGLGGGETQYF,-,TRBV12-5,-,TRBJ2-5
TGTGCCAGCAGCTTAGCTCCAGGGACTATTGGGGAGCAGTACTTC,CASSLAPGTIGEQYF,-,TRBV7-9,TRBD2,TRBJ2-7
TGCGCCAGCAGACAGGGACAGGGGAGGAACTATGGCTACACCTTC,CASRQGQGRNYGYTF,-,TRBV4-1,TRBD1,TRBJ1-2
TGTGCCAGCAGCCCCCGACAGGGGGGTTCTGAGGCTTTCTTT,CASSPRQGGSEAFF,-,TRBV7-2,TRBD1,TRBJ1-1
TGTGCCAGCAGGGTCGGACTAGCGGGGGGGCAGGGCACAGATACGCAGTATTTT,CASRVGLAGGQGTDTQYF,-,TRBV5-4,TRBD2,TRBJ2-3
TGTGCCAGCAGTTACCCCTTAGATAATTCACCCCTCCACTTT,CASSYPLDNSPLHF,few,TRBV6-2/TRBV6-3,-,TRBJ1-6
TGCGCCAGCAGCTTGGAAACTAGCTCTGGAAACACCATATATTTT,CASSLETSSGNTIYF,-,TRBV5-1,-,TRBJ1-3
TGTGCCAGCAGTGAAGCAGGGGATGGCTACACCTTC,CASSEAGDGYTF,-,TRBV2,-,TRBJ1-2
TGCGCCAGCAGCAAAGGGAATTTTATGGGCAACAATCAGCCCCAGCATTTT,CASSKGNFMGNNQPQHF,-,TRBV4-1,-,TRBJ1-5
TGTGCCACCAGTGATTTTACAGGGACCAATGAGCAGTTCTTC,CATSDFTGTNEQFF,-,TRBV24-1,-,TRBJ2-1
TGTGCCAGCAGCCAAGCAGCGAGGGCTAATGAGCAGTTCTTC,CASSQAARANEQFF,-,TRBV4-2,-,TRBJ2-1
TGCGCCAGCAGCTTGGAGCCGGGACAGGGAATTCGGAACGAGCAGTACTTC,CASSLEPGQGIRNEQYF,-,TRBV5-1,TRBD1,TRBJ2-7
TGCGCCAGCAGCAGAAACAGGGAAACTGAAGCTTTCTTT,CASSRNRETEAFF,-,TRBV5-1,-,TRBJ1-1
TGTGCCAGCAGTTACAGGGACACTGGAGCCTACGAGCAGTACTTC,CASSYRDTGAYEQYF,-,TRBV6-5,-,TRBJ2-7
TGCGCCAGCAGCCATGACAGCCAGGGCGAGCAGTACTTC,CASSHDSQGEQYF,-,TRBV4-3,-,TRBJ2-7
TGTGCCAGCAGCCATGTCAGTGGAGGAGATACGCAGTATTTT,CASSHVSGGDTQYF,-,TRBV7-3,-,TRBJ2-3
TGTGCCAGCAGCCAATTAGAAGGAAACACCATATATTTT,CASSQLEGNTIYF,-,TRBV3-1/TRBV3-2,-,TRBJ1-3
TGTGCCAGCAACCCAAGTACAGGGCTTGGCTACACCTTC,CASNPSTGLGYTF,-,TRBV2,-,TRBJ1-2
TGTGCCAGCAGCTGGGACAGCGACCTGAAAGGCTACACCTTC,CASSWDSDLKGYTF,-,TRBV7-9,TRBD1,TRBJ1-2
TGTGCCAGCAGCCCACGGGGACAGGGGGCTTACACTGAAGCTTTCTTT,CASSPRGQGAYTEAFF,-,TRBV9,TRBD1,TRBJ1-1
TGTGCCAGTAGTATGGGACTTGTCAATGAGCAGTTCTTC,CASSMGLVNEQFF,-,TRBV19,-,TRBJ2-1
TGCGCCAGCAGCTTGGGAGGGTATAATGAGCAGTTCTTC,CASSLGGYNEQFF,-,TRBV5-1,-,TRBJ2-1
TGTGCCACCAGACAGCTCAACACCGGGGAGCTGTTTTTT,CATRQLNTGELFF,-,TRBV19,-,TRBJ2-2
TGTGCCAGCAGCTTACCCTCCCTGACAGGCGGAAACACCATATATTTT,CASSLPSLTGGNTIYF,-,TRBV28,-,TRBJ1-3
TGTGCCAGCGGACCGGGACAGGGACGAGAAGCTTTCTTT,CASGPGQGREAFF,-,TRBV12-3/TRBV12-4,TRBD1,TRBJ1-1
TGTGCCAGCTCACCATTTCCTGGGACTTATAGCAATCAGCCCCAGCATTTT,CASSPFPGTYSNQPQHF,-,TRBV18,-,TRBJ1-5
TGCGCCAGCAGCCCCTTGACAGGGTTGGGAAACACCGGGGAGCTGTTTTTT,CASSPLTGLGNTGELFF,-,TRBV5-1,TRBD1,TRBJ2-2
TGTGCCAGCAGCATTAGAGCGGGGATAGGTCAGCCCCAGCATTTT,CASSIRAGIGQPQHF,-,TRBV5-8,-,TRBJ1-5
TGTGCCAGCAGTTTAGTCGGGGAGACCCAGTACTTC,CASSLVGETQYF,-,TRBV12-3/TRBV12-4,-,TRBJ2-5
TGTGCCACCAGTGCCGGGGTAACTAATGAAAAACTGTTTTTT,CATSAGVTNEKLFF,-,TRBV24-1,-,TRBJ1-4